This TCR beta chain was identified in a study of vaccination and CD4 T cells after COVID-19. Study details: The cells in question were stimulated using overlapping spike peptides derived from SARS-CoV-2, HCoV-NL63, HCoV-OC43 and HCoV-229E.

To note about this clonotype: Its specificity is unknown.

This sample's treatment: 10-day PBMC culture with coronavirus spike peptide pools or control peptides (ViraFEST assay). Fewer than 2.5 million PBMCs went into each well for culture with around 10 IU/ml IL-2 and around 10 ug/ml peptide pools. Following culture for nine to ten days, CD4+ T cells were isolated by negative selection. Oncomine TCR Beta short-read sequencing was applied to DNA from cultured CD4+ T cells. From CD4+ T cells that had been cultured, genomic DNA was extracted. TCRdb fed the PCR reads into MiXCR, producing one record per CDR3 protein. This sample has about 20,000 distinct CDR3 sequences, with around 52% found just once. Sequencing input: CD4+ T cells from blood, cultured in vitro. The source is a human donor who had recovered from COVID-19.

CDR3 DNA sequence: TGTGCCAGCAGGGGGGACAGGGCGATTAGCACAGATACGCAGTATTTT. This translates into CASRGDRAISTDTQYF. This rearrangement joins TRBV6-1 to TRBJ2-3, with 9 bases matching TRBD1. The trim removed 6 bases at V and 0 bases at J, leaving 7 bases unmatched. The CDR3 is 16 amino acids. From germline, CDR1 is MNHNS and CDR2 SASEGT.